This T cell receptor (beta chain) was recovered during a study of shared clonotypes between healthy human individuals. CD8 cells classed as naive were CD45RO-negative and positively selected for CCR7, excluding terminally differentiated effector memory CD45RA+ cells. The healthy adult donors were HIV-negative and reported no recent acute infections or vaccinations. Germline CDR1 reads SGHKS; CDR2 reads YYEKEE (reference sequence). CDR3 length: 13 residues. With V trimmed by 3 bases and J by 6 bases, 0 bases remained unmatched. Study-level points and caveats: What limited the represented genetic and exposure-history diversity was the small number of donors.

Some 28,000 T cell genomes (approximately 0.2 ug DNA) went into each sorted-subset replicate. Profiled with immunoSEQ multiplex PCR; TCRdb holds only in-frame clones, not every one. The sample contains roughly 2.1 million clones, 93% of which appear only once. This clone showed up just a few times. Its antigen remains unknown. This clonotype was obtained from a man aged 18-30 years in good health. Some clones in this sample may be carry-over from other donors' samples. The specimen was naive CD8+ T cells from PBMCs. The chain links TRBV5-5 to TRBJ2-2, with 9 nucleotides matching TRBD1. The CDR3 region is CASSWTGAGELFF. CDR3 nucleotide sequence: TGTGCCAGCAGCTGGACAGGGGCCGGGGAGCTGTTTTTT.